Below, 30 T cell receptor beta chains from the same sample are listed, as sequenced in a study of blood T cell repertoires in COVID-19. Produced via immunoSEQ multiplex PCR; TCRdb's table is partial and in-frame only. The table has fewer than 150,000 clones, around 84% seen once; the top ten hold under 6%. The specimen sequenced was peripheral blood. The source of these receptors is a human donor in a cohort sampled during active COVID-19.

The V call is TRBV6-5, the J call TRBJ2-7; TRBD1 is a possible D gene (5 bases). The CDR3 has 14 amino acids. V dropped 6 bases and J dropped 3 bases, with 15 bases sitting between them. Germline V CDR1 and CDR2: MNHEY, SVGAGI. CDR3 coding DNA: TGTGCCAGCAGGGGCAGGGTGAATCGCTACGAGCAGTACTTC. As protein: CASRGRVNRYEQYF.

The CDR3 region is CASSTGGLDTQYF. CDR3 DNA sequence: TGTGCCAGCTCAACGGGGGGGCTGGATACGCAGTATTTT. The chain carries TRBV18 and TRBJ2-3; 8 bases are shared with TRBD2. The germline CDR1 and CDR2 sequences are KGHSH and LQKENI. There are 13 residues in the CDR3. V shed 5 bases and J 6 bases; nucleotides not matched to a gene: 4.

V and J are TRBV6-5 and TRBJ1-4, with a weak D call TRBD1 (5 bases). This CDR3 contains 15 residues. The V gene lost 6 bases and the J gene lost 4 bases, with 15 bases spanning the gap. The germline CDR1 and CDR2 sequences are MNHEY and SVGAGI. The CDR3 spells CASSPPRRGNEKLFF. The CDR3 bases are TGTGCCAGCAGCCCCCCACGGAGGGGTAATGAAAAACTGTTTTTT.

The rearrangement joins TRBV10-3 to TRBJ1-6, with D possibly matching TRBD1 (5 bases). The CDR3 spans 15 residues. V was pared by 2 bases and J by 10 bases, with 15 bases between. The germline CDR1 and CDR2 sequences are ENHRY and SYGVKD. CDR3 sequence (DNA): TGTGCCATCAGTGAGGGGACGCAGGGAGGCTCACCCCTCCACTTT. It translates to CAISEGTQGGSPLHF.

The chain carries TRBV28 and TRBJ1-5; tentatively, D is TRBD1 (6 bases). Trimming cost V 5 bases and J 3 bases, with 14 bases left between them. The length of the CDR3 is 15 residues. Germline V gives CDR1 MDHEN, CDR2 SYDVKM. This chain's CDR3 is CASSVGASINQPQHF. CDR3 nucleotides: TGTGCCAGCAGTGTGGGGGCGTCTATCAATCAGCCCCAGCATTTT.

The rearrangement uses TRBV28 and TRBJ1-2, with 8 bases lining up with TRBD1. The junction had 7 bases not matched to a gene; V was cut back by 6 bases and J by 4 bases. The CDR3 sequence is 14 residues long. Germline V CDR1 and CDR2: MDHEN, SYDVKM. The CDR3 loop reads CASRVTGVGYGYTF. DNA of the CDR3: TGTGCCAGCAGGGTGACAGGGGTTGGCTATGGCTACACCTTC.

The chain is built from TRBV9 and TRBJ2-5; TRBD2 matches at 9 bases. CDR3 length: 15 amino acids. The germline CDR1 and CDR2 sequences are SGDLS and YYNGEE. Germline trimming cut 4 bases from V and 2 bases from J; bases unmatched to any gene: 6. Here the CDR3 DNA reads TGTGCCAGCAGCCCAAGCGGGGGGACTCAAGAGACCCAGTACTTC. Protein product: CASSPSGGTQETQYF.

In DNA form, the CDR3 reads TGTGCCTGGAGTGCGGGGGGAGTAAGAGGCTACACCTTC. It specifies CAWSAGGVRGYTF. The V call is TRBV30, the J call TRBJ1-2; D might be TRBD1 (5 bases). The germline CDR1 and CDR2 sequences are GTSNPN and SVGIG (reference sequence). This CDR3 is built from 13 residues. Trimming took 1 base from V and 8 from J, leaving 14 bases between them. The full variable domain, its missing parts supplied by reference TRBV30 and TRBJ1-2, is SQTIHQWPATLVQPVGSPLSLECTVEGTSNPNLYWYRQAAGRGLQLLFYSVGIGQISSEVPQNLSASRPQDRQFILSSKKLLLSDSGFYLCAWSAGGVRGYTFGSGTRLTVV.

The chain has TRBV6-6 and TRBJ2-1; 12 bases line up with TRBD2. The germline V gene encodes CDR1 MNHNY and CDR2 SVGAGI (reference sequence). Trimming took 5 bases from V and 0 from J; bases not matched to a gene: 5. The CDR3 loop spans 17 amino acids. DNA of the CDR3: TGTGCCAGCAGTCTAGCGGGAGGGTTCAGCTCCTACAATGAGCAGTTCTTC. As protein: CASSLAGGFSSYNEQFF.

This chain uses TRBV19 with TRBJ2-7; 9 bases line up with TRBD1. J was trimmed by 4 bases and V by 5 bases; bases with no gene match: 9. The CDR3 length is 15 residues. In germline, CDR1 is LNHDA, CDR2 SQIVND (reference sequence). The CDR3 sequence: CASSPRTGDWYEQYF. The CDR3 DNA follows: TGTGCCAGTAGTCCTCGGACAGGGGATTGGTACGAGCAGTACTTC.

The chain has TRBV29-1 and TRBJ2-1; the D gene is possibly TRBD1 (5 bases). The V gene lost 3 bases and the J gene lost 3 bases, with 15 bases spanning the gap. CDR3 size: 15 residues. CDR1 SQVTM and CDR2 ANQGSEA come from the germline V gene. Here the CDR3 reads CSVEGDRTNYNEQFF. The CDR3 nucleotides are TGCAGCGTTGAGGGCGATCGGACAAACTACAATGAGCAGTTCTTC.

This clone was seen a single time. The chain uses TRBV27 and TRBJ2-2; a weak D match, TRBD1 (6 bases). CDR3 length: 14 residues. V lost 5 bases, J lost 2 bases, and 9 bases lay in between. CDR1 is MNHEY, CDR2 SMNVEV, per germline (reference sequence). The CDR3 loop reads CASSPGQNTGELFF. In DNA form, the CDR3 reads TGTGCCAGCAGTCCGGGACAAAACACCGGGGAGCTGTTTTTT.

The genes are TRBV3-1 (or the pseudogene TRBV3-2) and TRBJ2-3; tentative D call: TRBD1 (5 bases). Germline CDR1 reads LGHDT; CDR2 reads YNNKEL (reference sequence). Trimming took 0 bases from V and 3 from J, leaving 10 bases between them. The CDR3 is made up of 15 amino acids. The CDR3 nucleotides read TGTGCCAGCAGCCAAGATTCAAGGGGAACAGATACGCAGTATTTT. This translates into CASSQDSRGTDTQYF.

The genes are TRBV6-1 and TRBJ2-5; D possibly corresponds to TRBD1 (6 bases). V dropped 1 base and J dropped 1 base, with 16 bases sitting between them. The CDR3 has 17 amino acids. Germline values: CDR1 MNHNS, CDR2 SASEGT. The CDR3 is CASSEGGAGDIQETQYF. The CDR3 coding sequence is TGTGCCAGCAGTGAAGGTGGGGCAGGGGATATCCAAGAGACCCAGTACTTC.

The V gene is TRBV6-6, the J gene TRBJ2-7; 8 positions match TRBD1. The V segment lost 6 bases and the J segment 6 bases; nucleotides outside the gene matches: 7. The CDR3 runs to 13 residues. The germline CDR1 and CDR2 sequences are MNHNY and SVGAGI (reference sequence). CDR3 in amino acids: CASRPSTGGEQYF. The CDR3 DNA follows: TGTGCCAGCAGACCGTCAACAGGGGGCGAGCAGTACTTC.

This clone showed up just once. The V and J genes are TRBV6-2 or TRBV6-3 and TRBJ1-1, with D possibly being TRBD1 (5 bases). The V gene's germline CDR1 is MNHEY and CDR2 SVGEGT. This CDR3 has 12 residues. Trimming took 5 bases from V and 7 from J, leaving 11 bases between them. CDR3 coding DNA: TGTGCCAGCAGTGACCCACAGGATGAAGCTTTCTTT. This sequence encodes CASSDPQDEAFF.

The CDR3 loop is CASSLVGAQEAFF. The CDR3 DNA is TGCGCCAGCAGCTTGGTGGGCGCCCAAGAAGCTTTCTTT. The rearrangement joins TRBV5-1 to TRBJ1-1; D uncertain. Per germline, CDR1 SGHRS and CDR2 YFSETQ. V lost 0 bases and J lost 8, with 11 bases in between. CDR3 size: 13 residues.

The V call is TRBV7-2, the J call TRBJ1-3, with D possibly TRBD1 on 5 matching bases. The V and J ends lost 5 bases and 8 bases respectively, with 13 bases between them. The germline CDR1 and CDR2 sequences are SGHTA and FQGNSA. CDR3 size: 13 residues. The CDR3 DNA reads TGTGCCAGCAGCCCAACTCAGGGTTACACCATATATTTT. Encoded protein: CASSPTQGYTIYF.

The genes are TRBV11-2 and TRBJ2-7, with 7 bases lining up with TRBD2. The CDR3 has 14 residues. With 0 bases clipped from V and 2 bases from J, the junction kept 1 base outside the gene matches. Germline V gives CDR1 SGHAT, CDR2 FQNNGV. As DNA, the CDR3 is TGTGCCAGCAGCTTAGAGGCGGGGGCCTACGAGCAGTACTTC. This gives the protein CASSLEAGAYEQYF.

CDR3 sequence (DNA): TGTGCCAGCAGCGGGCGGGGATCAAGCCCCACTCCGTACTTC. This encodes CASSGRGSSPTPYF. V gene TRBV9 combines with J gene TRBJ2-7, with D perhaps TRBD2 (6 bases). The CDR3 sequence is 14 residues long. Trimming took 3 bases from V and 12 from J, leaving 22 bases between them. CDR1 is SGDLS, CDR2 YYNGEE, per germline.

CDR3 sequence reads: CASSGPDQSYEQYF. The CDR3 DNA reads TGTGCCAGCAGTGGTCCCGATCAGTCCTACGAGCAGTACTTC. This rearrangement joins TRBV27 to TRBJ2-7; D not resolved. Germline values: CDR1 MNHEY, CDR2 SMNVEV (reference sequence). V lost 5 bases, J lost 1 base, and 12 bases lay in between. The CDR3 loop spans 14 amino acids.

The chain uses TRBV28 and TRBJ2-7; D is perhaps TRBD2 (6 bases). From germline, CDR1 is MDHEN and CDR2 SYDVKM. This CDR3 spans 16 amino acids. Between the trimmed V and J ends, which lost 6 bases and 4 bases, there was a span of 22 bases. The CDR3 loop is CASSFALGAGTYEQYF. CDR3 DNA: TGTGCCAGCAGCTTTGCCCTAGGCGCGGGAACATACGAGCAGTACTTC. Combining the CDR3 with reference TRBV28 and TRBJ2-7 gives the whole variable domain DVKVTQSSRYLVKRTGEKVFLECVQDMDHENMFWYRQDPGLGLRLIYFSYDVKMKEKGDIPEGYSVSREKKERFSLILESASTNQTSMYLCASSFALGAGTYEQYFGPGTRLTVT.

The chain recombines TRBV18 with TRBJ2-7; TRBD2 is a possible D gene (7 bases). Trimming took off 6 bases at V and 2 bases at J, with 17 bases between the two ends. CDR1 KGHSH and CDR2 LQKENI come from the germline V gene. The CDR3 is 15 amino acids. CDR3 nucleotide sequence: TGTGCCAGCTCCCCCCGGGGGAGGGGGGCCTACGAGCAGTACTTC. Translating it yields CASSPRGRGAYEQYF.

The chain is built from TRBV27 and TRBJ2-7, with a tentative D call TRBD2 (5 bases). Germline CDR1 reads MNHEY; CDR2 reads SMNVEV (reference sequence). V dropped 3 bases and J dropped 5 bases, with 14 bases sitting between them. The CDR3 is made up of 14 amino acids. The CDR3 nucleotides are TGTGCCAGCAGTTTTCCGGGGATCGGAGACGAGCAGTACTTC. Translated, it gives CASSFPGIGDEQYF.

The rearrangement uses TRBV7-9 and TRBJ2-7, with 8 bases lining up with TRBD1. The CDR3 is made up of 16 amino acids. CDR1 is SEHNR, CDR2 FQNEAQ, per germline (reference sequence). Unmatched junction bases numbered 11, after V lost 5 bases and J lost 2 bases. The CDR3 sequence is CASSEFIGTGTYEQYF. As DNA, the CDR3 is TGTGCCAGCAGCGAATTCATCGGGACAGGTACCTACGAGCAGTACTTC. Based on the CDR3 plus reference TRBV7-9 and TRBJ2-7, the full variable domain is DTGVSQNPRHKITKRGQNVTFRCDPISEHNRLYWYRQTLGQGPEFLTYFQNEAQLEKSRLLSDRFSAERPKGSFSTLEIQRTEQGDSAMYLCASSEFIGTGTYEQYFGPGTRLTVT.

The J gene is TRBJ2-2, the V gene TRBV21-1; the D call of TRBD2 is as the table states it, not checked on the DNA. TRBV21-1 corresponds to a pseudogene. This CDR3 spans 17 amino acids. In DNA form, the CDR3 reads TGTGCCGCCATCACTGGGGGGGAGTCGGGATCCACCGGGGAGCTGTTTTTT. This translates into CAAITGGESGSTGELFF.

This chain joins TRBV5-4 and TRBJ2-7; 8 positions agree with TRBD2. The CDR3 is made up of 15 amino acids. With V trimmed by 0 bases and J by 4 bases, 6 bases remained unmatched. The germline V gene encodes CDR1 SGHNT and CDR2 YYREEE (reference sequence). DNA of the CDR3: TGTGCCAGCAGCTTGGCCCCAGCGGGGGAGTACGAGCAGTACTTC. It codes for CASSLAPAGEYEQYF.

This sequence joins TRBV7-3 and TRBJ1-1; D gene unclear. V lost 4 bases, J lost 5 bases, and 8 bases lay in between. Germline V gene data show CDR1 as SGHTA and CDR2 as FQGTGA. This CDR3 contains 12 residues. Here the CDR3 reads CASSSGRTEAFF. The CDR3 DNA sequence: TGTGCCAGCAGCTCCGGGAGGACTGAAGCTTTCTTT.

The chain uses TRBV29-1 and TRBJ1-5; 8 positions agree with TRBD1. The CDR3 extends over 13 amino acids. The germline V gene encodes CDR1 SQVTM and CDR2 ANQGSEA. The ends lost 6 bases at V and 0 bases at J; junction bases unmatched: 1. The CDR3 DNA reads TGCAGCGTCCAGGGGGCTAGCAATCAGCCCCAGCATTTT. Residues: CSVQGASNQPQHF.

V gene TRBV27 combines with J gene TRBJ2-6; no firm D call. The CDR3 consists of 13 residues. Germline loops: CDR1 MNHEY, CDR2 SMNVEV (reference sequence). Trimming shortened V by 6 bases and J by 2 bases, and 5 bases separated the two germline ends. The chain's CDR3 is CASRRAGANVLTF. As DNA, the CDR3 is TGTGCCAGCAGGAGAGCTGGGGCCAACGTCCTGACTTTC.